A single sample is the source of the 5 T cell receptor beta chains below, sequenced in a study of regulatory T cells in long-lasting Graves disease. Building the TCR beta libraries relied on iRepertoire HTBI primers, and CDR3 regions underwent Arm-PCR. Each CDR3 protein is one row after TCRdb ran MiXCR on the multiplex PCR reads. The sample lists about 220,000 distinct CDR3 sequences, roughly a fifth occurring once. The time point was: newly diagnosed GD, antithyroid drugs for less than 3 months. The TCR library used RNA extracted from PBMCs. In addition, the sample was reused for a study of T cells in Graves' hyperthyroidism and ophthalmopathy.

Sequenced here: peripheral blood mononuclear cells (PBMCs), sampled at new diagnosis, from a patient treated with antithyroid drugs. All receptors derive from a young woman with Graves disease.

This clonotype has more than one count but fewer than ten. For the CDR3, the DNA is TGTGCCAGTAGTGGGGGCCACAGGGGGCGCAGAACAGATACGCAGTATTTT. It encodes CASSGGHRGRRTDTQYF. The chain has TRBV19 and TRBJ2-3; 9 bases line up with TRBD1. The CDR3 loop spans 17 amino acids. V dropped 5 bases and J dropped 3; count of bases not matched to a gene: 12. Germline loops: CDR1 LNHDA, CDR2 SQIVND (reference sequence).

This clonotype came up many times. The chain links TRBV12-3 or TRBV12-4 to TRBJ1-5; TRBD1 might be the D (6 bases). The CDR3 is made up of 16 amino acids. V lost 3 bases and J 3 bases, leaving 15 bases between the germline ends. CDR3 nucleotide sequence: TGTGCCAGCAGTTTTGCGGGGGCGCGTAACAATCAGCCCCAGCATTTT. Translated, it gives CASSFAGARNNQPQHF.

This chain links TRBV19 with TRBJ1-1, with no clear D. CDR3 size: 13 residues. The V end was cut by 9 bases, the J end by 2 bases, with 13 bases between. Germline V CDR1 and CDR2: LNHDA, SQIVND (reference sequence). CDR3 loop: CASTPAANTEAFF. In DNA, the CDR3 is TGTGCCAGCACCCCGGCGGCTAACACTGAAGCTTTCTTT. Full variable domain (outside the CDR3, taken from reference TRBV19 and TRBJ1-1): DGGITQSPKYLFRKEGQNVTLSCEQNLNHDAMYWYRQDPGQGLRLIYYSQIVNDFQKGDIAEGYSVSREKKESFPLTVTSAQKNPTAFYLCASTPAANTEAFFGQGTRLTVV.

The rearrangement uses TRBV20-1 and TRBJ2-2; D gene unclear. CDR1 is DFQATT and CDR2 is SNEGSKA in the germline V gene (reference sequence). CDR3 size: 13 residues. The V end lost 2 bases, the J end lost 0 bases, and 4 bases lay between the germline ends. CDR3 DNA: TGCAGTGCTAGAAGGGCGAACACCGGGGAGCTGTTTTTT. Its translation: CSARRANTGELFF.

This clonotype was observed at least ten times. J is TRBJ2-7 and V is TRBV25-1; D possibly corresponds to TRBD2 (6 bases). The CDR3 contains 15 residues. In germline, CDR1 is MGHDK, CDR2 SYGVNS. V was trimmed by 1 base and J by 0 bases, leaving 10 bases between them. DNA for the CDR3: TGTGCCAGCAGTGAATTCGGGGGAAACTCCTACGAGCAGTACTTC. Translating gives CASSEFGGNSYEQYF.